The 10 T cell receptor beta chains given below trace back to one sample, sequenced in a study of early T cells in non-severe SARS-CoV-2 infection. TCRdb re-derived calls from the 5' RACE reads in MiXCR, one entry per CDR3 protein. The table shows approximately 44,000 distinct CDR3 sequences, with over 9% occurring only once. Sequencing input: whole blood. Receptors were obtained from an adult who was a healthcare worker with PCR-confirmed SARS-CoV-2 infection or an uninfected control (not recorded which).

J is TRBJ2-3 and V is TRBV28; D is possibly TRBD1 (6 bases). CDR1 and CDR2 from the germline V gene are MDHEN and SYDVKM. Trimming took 4 bases from V and 4 from J, leaving 15 bases between them. The CDR3 consists of 15 residues. The CDR3 sequence: CASSSQGSLSDTQYF. CDR3 nucleotide sequence: TGTGCCAGCAGTTCACAGGGCAGTTTGTCAGATACGCAGTATTTT.

The CDR3 coding sequence is TGTGCCAGCAGTTTAACAGTTAACTATGGCTACACCTTC. Its translation: CASSLTVNYGYTF. The chain carries TRBV27 and TRBJ1-2; no clear D. Between the trimmed V and J ends, which lost 2 bases and 1 base, there was a span of 5 bases. This CDR3 is 13 amino acids long. Germline lookup yields CDR1 MNHEY and CDR2 SMNVEV (reference sequence).

This clonotype was recorded at least ten times. This chain links TRBV28 with TRBJ2-1, with D tentatively TRBD2 (6 bases). This CDR3 comprises 13 residues. CDR1 is MDHEN, CDR2 SYDVKM, per germline. V lost 5 bases, J lost 4 bases, and 9 bases lay in between. In nucleotides, the CDR3 is TGTGCCAGCAGTCCGGGACTTTACAATGAGCAGTTCTTC. This codes for CASSPGLYNEQFF. The full variable domain, its missing parts supplied by reference TRBV28 and TRBJ2-1, is DVKVTQSSRYLVKRTGEKVFLECVQDMDHENMFWYRQDPGLGLRLIYFSYDVKMKEKGDIPEGYSVSREKKERFSLILESASTNQTSMYLCASSPGLYNEQFFGPGTRLTVL.

Many counts were recorded for this clonotype. CDR3 protein: CASSLGGSNDEQFF. The CDR3 nucleotides are TGTGCCAGCAGCTTAGGCGGTAGCAACGATGAGCAGTTCTTC. J is TRBJ2-1 and V is TRBV7-9; D gene uncertain. V was cut by 1 base and J by 8 bases, with 12 bases left in between. The CDR3 totals 14 residues. Germline V gives CDR1 SEHNR, CDR2 FQNEAQ (reference sequence).

This clonotype has at least ten counts. For the CDR3, the DNA is TGCGCCAGCAGCTTGGCGCAGGGACTAGCGTTCAATGAGCAGTTCTTC. Its protein is CASSLAQGLAFNEQFF. The chain has TRBV5-1 and TRBJ2-1, with TRBD2 matching 10 bases. Trimming at V came to 0 bases and at J to 6 bases, leaving 6 bases not matched to a gene. This CDR3 spans 16 amino acids. Germline CDR1 and CDR2: SGHRS and YFSETQ.

This chain links TRBV7-3 with TRBJ2-2, with 12 bases fitting TRBD2. V was pared by 0 bases and J by 7 bases, with 9 bases of the junction left unmatched. CDR1 is SGHTA, CDR2 FQGTGA, per germline. The CDR3 length is 18 residues. The CDR3 sequence: CASSLTPLAGGPHGELFF. DNA of the CDR3: TGTGCCAGCAGCTTAACCCCCCTAGCGGGAGGGCCACACGGGGAGCTGTTTTTT.

This clonotype showed up just a few times. The chain joins TRBV12-3 or TRBV12-4 to TRBJ2-1; no definite D call. Trimming took off 1 base at V and 1 base at J, with 11 bases between the two ends. CDR3 length: 16 residues. The DNA of the CDR3 is TGTGCCAGCAGTTTAGTGGAGTGGAGTTCCTACAATGAGCAGTTCTTC. Translation: CASSLVEWSSYNEQFF.

The genes are TRBV18 and TRBJ1-4, with a tentative D call TRBD1 (6 bases). The length of the CDR3 is 13 residues. CDR1 and CDR2 (germline): KGHSH, LQKENI. V lost 4 bases and J lost 5, with 8 bases in between. The CDR3 loop reads CASSRQENEKLFF. The CDR3 coding sequence is TGTGCCAGCTCACGACAGGAGAATGAAAAACTGTTTTTT.

On this clonotype: A single base separates this from a much larger clone, so it may be a read error. CDR3 protein: CSARVSGGTNSYNEQFF. In nucleotides, the CDR3 is TGCAGTGCTAGAGTTAGCGGGGGGACCAACTCCTACAATGAGCAGTTCTTC. This chain links TRBV20-1 with TRBJ2-1; 10 bases line up with TRBD2. Trimming took 1 base from V and 0 from J; bases not matched to a gene: 6. Germline V gives CDR1 DFQATT, CDR2 SNEGSKA (reference sequence). This CDR3 spans 17 amino acids.

This clonotype was counted between two and nine times. The chain joins TRBV20-1 to TRBJ2-5; D not certain. Germline CDR1 DFQATT, CDR2 SNEGSKA (reference sequence). This CDR3 is 13 amino acids long. V lost 3 bases, J lost 5 bases, and 13 bases lay in between. The CDR3 loop reads CSASHLGLETQYF. CDR3 nucleotide sequence: TGCAGTGCTAGCCACCTAGGGCTGGAGACCCAGTACTTC.